These T cell receptor beta chains were read from a single sample in a study of radiotherapy plus CTLA-4 blockade in lung cancer. Assay: immunoSEQ multiplex PCR; the TCRdb copy retains only in-frame clones and omits some. Altogether more than 40,000 clones are present, approximately 76% being singletons, with the ten largest covering approximately 10%. The sample was peripheral blood, taken from a patient treated with radiotherapy plus ipilimumab. These receptor sequences come from a human donor with non-small cell lung cancer who had stable disease on radiotherapy plus ipilimumab. The CDR3 runs from the conserved cysteine through the conserved F or W. Each record gives: V gene, clone size, J gene, D gene, CDR3 protein, CDR3 DNA. The D gene is left open where the match is weak. Clone size appears in some rows only: once, few, many, or a class for an expanded clone.

V: TRBV27; size: .; J: TRBJ2-2; D: TRBD2; CDR3: CASSLVSGGTPGELFF; DNA: TGTGCCAGCAGTTTAGTGTCGGGGGGGACTCCCGGGGAGCTGTTTTTT
V: TRBV27; size: few; J: TRBJ1-1; D: .; CDR3: CASSFSSGGNTEAFF; DNA: TGTGCCAGCAGTTTCAGCTCTGGGGGGAACACTGAAGCTTTCTTT
V: TRBV18; size: .; J: TRBJ2-1; D: .; CDR3: CASSRGDRLYNEQFF; DNA: TGTGCCAGCTCACGGGGAGACAGACTTTACAATGAGCAGTTCTTC
V: TRBV18; size: .; J: TRBJ1-1; D: .; CDR3: CASSQSSGQVNTEAFF; DNA: TGTGCCAGCTCACAGTCGTCCGGTCAGGTGAACACTGAAGCTTTCTTT
V: TRBV5-1; size: .; J: TRBJ2-7; D: .; CDR3: CASSGRGGLAYEQYF; DNA: TGCGCCAGCAGCGGGAGGGGGGGTTTAGCCTACGAGCAGTACTTC
V: TRBV6-1; size: .; J: TRBJ2-1; D: TRBD1; CDR3: CASRGTGENEQFF; DNA: TGTGCCAGCAGGGGGACAGGGGAGAATGAGCAGTTCTTC
V: TRBV5-8; size: .; J: TRBJ1-2; D: TRBD1; CDR3: CASSFWTGMNYGYTF; DNA: TGTGCCAGCAGCTTCTGGACAGGGATGAACTATGGCTACACCTTC
V: TRBV27; size: .; J: TRBJ2-3; D: .; CDR3: CASSLFSVELRTDTQYF; DNA: TGTGCCAGCAGTTTATTTTCAGTGGAGTTGAGAACAGATACGCAGTATTTT
V: TRBV6-1; size: .; J: TRBJ1-2; D: .; CDR3: CASSEASQGWGYTF; DNA: TGTGCCAGCAGTGAAGCCTCACAGGGATGGGGCTACACCTTC
V: TRBV7-2; size: .; J: TRBJ1-4; D: .; CDR3: CASSLLGGAGEKLFF; DNA: TGTGCCAGCAGCTTACTTGGGGGCGCGGGTGAAAAACTGTTTTTT
V: TRBV6-5; size: .; J: TRBJ1-2; D: .; CDR3: CASSSGQRGPSF; DNA: TGTGCCAGCAGTTCCGGACAGCGAGGGCCAAGCTTC
V: TRBV4-1; size: .; J: TRBJ2-3; D: TRBD1; CDR3: CASSQTGTGSTDTQYF; DNA: TGCGCCAGCAGCCAAACAGGGACAGGGAGCACAGATACGCAGTATTTT
V: TRBV7-2; size: .; J: TRBJ1-2; D: TRBD1; CDR3: CASSLRRDSGSGYTF; DNA: TGTGCCAGCAGCTTGCGTAGGGACAGCGGATCGGGCTACACCTTC
V: TRBV5-5; size: .; J: TRBJ1-5; D: .; CDR3: CASSRELGGSNQPQHF; DNA: TGTGCCAGCAGCCGCGAATTGGGAGGAAGCAATCAGCCCCAGCATTTT
V: TRBV28; size: .; J: TRBJ1-5; D: .; CDR3: CAHASFSRSNQPQHF; DNA: TGTGCCCACGCGAGTTTCAGTCGGAGCAATCAGCCCCAGCATTTT
V: TRBV2; size: .; J: TRBJ2-2; D: .; CDR3: CASSEAARGGELFF; DNA: TGTGCCAGCAGTGAAGCGGCCCGTGGCGGGGAGCTGTTTTTT
V: TRBV18; size: .; J: TRBJ1-1; D: TRBD1; CDR3: CASSPRDRGQSEAFF; DNA: TGTGCCAGCTCACCGCGGGACAGGGGGCAGTCTGAAGCTTTCTTT
V: TRBV11-2; size: .; J: TRBJ1-3; D: .; CDR3: CASSLIGPDGLSGNTIYF; DNA: TGTGCCAGCAGCTTAATAGGGCCGGACGGCCTCTCTGGAAACACCATATATTTT
V: TRBV5-4; size: .; J: TRBJ1-1; D: .; CDR3: CASSLEGTGEAFF; DNA: TGTGCCAGCAGCTTGGAAGGTACAGGGGAAGCTTTCTTT
V: TRBV11-2; size: .; J: TRBJ2-2; D: TRBD1; CDR3: CASSFGQGARTGELFF; DNA: TGTGCCAGCAGCTTCGGACAGGGGGCGAGGACCGGGGAGCTGTTTTTT
V: TRBV5-1; size: .; J: TRBJ2-1; D: .; CDR3: CASSFLTGSSYNEQFF; DNA: TGCGCCAGCAGCTTCCTAACTGGGAGCTCCTACAATGAGCAGTTCTTC
V: TRBV7-2; size: once; J: TRBJ1-5; D: .; CDR3: CASSQVNSNQPQHF; DNA: TGTGCCAGCAGCCAAGTAAATAGCAATCAGCCCCAGCATTTT
V: TRBV5-1; size: few; J: TRBJ1-1; D: .; CDR3: CASSLLGPGEAFF; DNA: TGCGCCAGCAGCCTGCTAGGTCCCGGTGAAGCTTTCTTT
V: TRBV11-2; size: .; J: TRBJ1-1; D: .; CDR3: CASSLGRSEAFF; DNA: TGTGCCAGCAGCCTAGGACGGTCTGAAGCTTTCTTT
V: TRBV7-6; size: .; J: TRBJ1-3; D: .; CDR3: CASSRGGVGISGNTIYF; DNA: TGTGCCAGCAGCCGGGGCGGGGTGGGGATCTCTGGAAACACCATATATTTT
V: TRBV5-1; size: .; J: TRBJ1-1; D: TRBD1; CDR3: CASSFTGDTEAFF; DNA: TGCGCCAGCAGCTTCACAGGGGATACTGAAGCTTTCTTT
V: TRBV18; size: few; J: TRBJ1-1; D: .; CDR3: CASSDSENTEAFF; DNA: TGTGCCAGCTCCGACAGTGAAAACACTGAAGCTTTCTTT
V: TRBV28; size: .; J: TRBJ1-2; D: TRBD1; CDR3: CASSLGDRGGYTF; DNA: TGTGCCAGCAGTTTAGGGGACAGGGGTGGCTACACCTTC
V: TRBV4-3; size: .; J: TRBJ1-1; D: .; CDR3: CASSRDSETEAFF; DNA: TGCGCCAGCAGCCGCGACAGCGAGACTGAAGCTTTCTTT